These 6 T cell receptor beta chains came from one sample sequenced in a study of T cells after yellow fever vaccination. TCRdb re-analysed the 5' RACE reads in MiXCR, keeping a single row per CDR3 protein. The sample consists of around 310,000 distinct CDR3 sequences, 3% to 4.5% of them appearing once. Specimen: PBMCs, collected 5 days after the yellow fever booster vaccination. Receptors originate from a man aged 18 to 29 who received the YFV17D yellow fever vaccine.

This sequence joins TRBV5-1 and TRBJ1-4; a weak D match, TRBD1 (5 bases). The CDR3 totals 15 residues. V lost 2 bases and J 0 bases, leaving 8 bases between the germline ends. Germline CDR1 SGHRS, CDR2 YFSETQ. The CDR3 DNA reads as TGCGCCAGCAGCTTACAGGATCCAACTAATGAAAAACTGTTTTTT. It translates to CASSLQDPTNEKLFF.

The V and J genes are TRBV11-3 and TRBJ2-5, with TRBD2 matching 9 bases. The trim removed 5 bases at V and 9 bases at J, leaving 7 bases unmatched. The CDR3 runs to 13 residues. The germline gives CDR1 SGHNT, CDR2 YENEEA. In DNA form, the CDR3 reads TGTGCCAGCAGCCGCGGGGGGGCCGGGCCCCAGTACTTC. Translated: CASSRGGAGPQYF.

The gene calls are TRBV5-5 and TRBJ2-2; perhaps TRBD2 as D (6 bases). This CDR3 region has 18 residues. V lost 4 bases, J lost 0 bases, and 19 bases lay in between. The germline CDR1 and CDR2 sequences are SGHKS and YYEKEE (reference sequence). The chain's CDR3 is CASSGGVQDPANTGELFF. In DNA, the CDR3 is TGTGCCAGCAGCGGAGGGGTCCAAGACCCCGCGAACACCGGGGAGCTGTTTTTT.

This sequence joins TRBV28 and TRBJ1-5; D is unresolved. Germline lookup yields CDR1 MDHEN and CDR2 SYDVKM. The CDR3 loop spans 14 amino acids. V lost 5 bases and J lost 1, with 9 bases in between. CDR3 nucleotide sequence: TGTGCCAGCAGTATGGGTGGGAGCAATCAGCCCCAGCATTTT. This gives the protein CASSMGGSNQPQHF.

This clonotype has just a few counts. V is TRBV5-1 and J is TRBJ2-5, with TRBD2 matching over 8 bases. Germline values: CDR1 SGHRS, CDR2 YFSETQ. The CDR3 totals 15 residues. The trim removed 7 bases at V and 2 bases at J, leaving 10 bases unmatched. For the CDR3, the DNA is TGCGCCAGCGGTTTCGGGGGGGGGAGACAAGAGACCCAGTACTTC. Protein product: CASGFGGGRQETQYF.

This clonotype has only a few counts. The chain recombines TRBV5-1 with TRBJ2-3; 7 bases are shared with TRBD2. The CDR3 has 15 residues. Germline-derived CDR1 and CDR2 are SGHRS and YFSETQ. The junction had 10 bases not matched to a gene; V was cut back by 7 bases and J by 2 bases. In nucleotides, the CDR3 is TGCGCCAGCTTTTTCACGGGGGGTGCCACAGATACGCAGTATTTT. This translates into CASFFTGGATDTQYF.